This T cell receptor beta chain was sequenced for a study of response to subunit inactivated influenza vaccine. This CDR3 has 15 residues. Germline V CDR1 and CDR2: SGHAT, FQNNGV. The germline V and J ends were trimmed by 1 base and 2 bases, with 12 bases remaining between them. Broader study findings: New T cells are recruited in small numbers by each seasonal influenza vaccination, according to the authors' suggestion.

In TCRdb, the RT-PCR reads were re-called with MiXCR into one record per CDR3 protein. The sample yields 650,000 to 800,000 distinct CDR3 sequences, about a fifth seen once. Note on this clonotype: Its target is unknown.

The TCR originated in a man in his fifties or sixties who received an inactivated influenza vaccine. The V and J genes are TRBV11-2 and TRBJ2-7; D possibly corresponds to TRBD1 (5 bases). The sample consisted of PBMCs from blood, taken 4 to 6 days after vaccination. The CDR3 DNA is TGTGCCAGCAGCTTAGGGGCAGGGAACCCCTACGAGCAGTACTTC. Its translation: CASSLGAGNPYEQYF. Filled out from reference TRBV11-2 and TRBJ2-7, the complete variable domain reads EAGVAQSPRYKIIEKRQSVAFWCNPISGHATLYWYQQILGQGPKLLIQFQNNGVVDDSQLPKDRFSAERLKGVDSTLKIQPAKLEDSAVYLCASSLGAGNPYEQYFGPGTRLTVT.